This T cell receptor beta chain was sequenced for a study of blood T cell repertoires in COVID-19. On the study more broadly: There were acute and convalescent COVID-19 samples, and they came from the United States, Italy and Spain. PBMCs, B-cell-depleted T cells, or T cells provided the cDNA or gDNA that made up the material.

The CDR3 consists of 14 residues. Germline V gives CDR1 SEHNR, CDR2 FQNEAQ (reference sequence). Unmatched junction bases numbered 3, after V lost 5 bases and J lost 2 bases. The assay was immunoSEQ multiplex PCR, and TCRdb's table has in-frame clones only and misses some. The sample holds 100,000 to 140,000 clones, roughly 90% seen once. The chain has TRBV7-9 and TRBJ2-4; 7 bases fit TRBD1. The sample comprised peripheral blood. This clonotype originated in a man aged 40-55 years with active or convalescent COVID-19. In DNA, the CDR3 is TGTGCCAGCAGCCGGGGACAGTCCAAAAACATTCAGTACTTC. This gives the protein CASSRGQSKNIQYF.